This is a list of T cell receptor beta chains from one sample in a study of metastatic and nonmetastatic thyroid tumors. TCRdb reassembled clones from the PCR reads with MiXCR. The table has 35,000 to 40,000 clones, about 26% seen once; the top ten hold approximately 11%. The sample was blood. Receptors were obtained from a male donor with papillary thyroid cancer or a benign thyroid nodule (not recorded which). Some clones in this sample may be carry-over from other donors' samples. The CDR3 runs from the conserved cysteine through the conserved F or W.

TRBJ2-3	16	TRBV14	CASSQDHLEGFATQYF
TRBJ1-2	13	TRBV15	CATSREDWGGYTF
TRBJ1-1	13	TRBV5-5	CASSFSGATEAFF
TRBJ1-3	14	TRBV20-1	CSARQGLSGNTIYF
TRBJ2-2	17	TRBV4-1	CASSQDQGSKYTGELFF
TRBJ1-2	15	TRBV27	CASSPTLGPNYGYTF
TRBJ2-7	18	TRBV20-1	CSATNPGGAGWRLREQYF
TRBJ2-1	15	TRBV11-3	CASSSGTSGTQEQFF
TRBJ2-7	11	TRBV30	CAWSGQYEQYF
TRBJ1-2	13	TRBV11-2	CASSPAESYGYTF
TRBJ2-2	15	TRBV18	CASSMGNANTGELFF
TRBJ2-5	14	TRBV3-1	CASIQRGSRQTQYF
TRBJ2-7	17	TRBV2	CASSALSLRDGSYEQYF
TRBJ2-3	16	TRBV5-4	CASSLGVPHSTDTQYF
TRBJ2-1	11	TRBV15	CATSKLNEQFF